Presented here are 14 T cell receptor beta chains from one specimen sequenced in a study of T cell responses to AZD1222 COVID-19 vaccine. Sequencing was performed with immunoSEQ multiplex PCR; in TCRdb, only in-frame clones are kept and a portion is missing. Of around 120,000 clones in the sample, more than 70% were seen once. Specimen: peripheral blood, collected on day 0 of AZD1222 vaccination. The receptor set was obtained from an adult in good health.

In this sample, this clone turned up once. The V call is TRBV6-5, the J call TRBJ2-3; D ambiguous. Germline V gene lookup returns CDR1 MNHEY and CDR2 SVGAGI. The ends were cut back, 6 bases at V and 1 base at J, with 14 bases in the middle. CDR3 length: 15 amino acids. The CDR3 region is CASRHQAQRTDTQYF. The CDR3, as DNA: TGTGCCAGCAGACACCAAGCCCAACGCACAGATACGCAGTATTTT.

This chain joins TRBV6-2 or TRBV6-3 and TRBJ2-3, with 10 bases fitting TRBD2. Germline CDR1 MNHEY, CDR2 SVGEGT. The CDR3 is made up of 15 amino acids. V dropped 4 bases and J dropped 2; count of bases not matched to a gene: 3. CDR3 region: CASSFSGGITDTQYF. CDR3 DNA sequence: TGTGCCAGCAGTTTTAGCGGGGGGATCACAGATACGCAGTATTTT.

This clone was observed a handful of times. The V call is TRBV10-3, the J call TRBJ1-1; D unresolved. This CDR3 comprises 15 residues. CDR1 ENHRY and CDR2 SYGVKD come from the germline V gene. With 5 bases removed from V and 3 bases from J, the gap between germline ends came to 16 bases. CDR3 amino acids: CAISNLRVKDTEAFF. CDR3 sequence (DNA): TGTGCCATCAGTAACCTGAGGGTAAAAGACACTGAAGCTTTCTTT.

This clone is a singleton in its sample. DNA of the CDR3: TGTGCCACCAGTGATGCTAGCGGGGTGTACAATGAGCAGTTCTTC. It yields the protein CATSDASGVYNEQFF. The rearrangement joins TRBV24-1 to TRBJ2-1; 9 bases align to TRBD2. Germline V lookup: CDR1 KGHDR, CDR2 SFDVKD. The CDR3 is made up of 15 amino acids. Losses at the gene ends were 3 bases for V and 4 bases for J; bases not matched to a gene: 3.

The rearrangement joins TRBV29-1 to TRBJ2-7, with no clear D. CDR3 length: 11 amino acids. Per germline, CDR1 SQVTM and CDR2 ANQGSEA. V gave up 4 bases and J gave up 3 bases, with 7 bases separating them. The CDR3 DNA reads as TGCAGCGTTGCCCTCGACTACGAGCAGTACTTC. Its translation is CSVALDYEQYF.

The chain has TRBV27 and TRBJ2-6; D remains unclear. The CDR3 contains 14 residues. Looked up from germline, CDR1 is MNHEY and CDR2 is SMNVEV (reference sequence). V lost 4 bases and J 0 bases, leaving 4 bases between the germline ends. DNA of the CDR3: TGTGCCAGCAGTTGGGGCTCTGGGGCCAACGTCCTGACTTTC. It is translated as CASSWGSGANVLTF.

This chain connects TRBV27 to TRBJ2-1; 10 nucleotides line up with TRBD2. The CDR3 covers 15 residues. Trimming removed 5 bases from V and 4 bases from J; junction bases left unmatched: 5. Germline CDR1 MNHEY, CDR2 SMNVEV (reference sequence). This CDR3 reads CASSRPSGGYNEQFF. Here the CDR3 DNA reads TGTGCCAGCAGTAGGCCTAGCGGGGGTTACAATGAGCAGTTCTTC.

This sequence joins TRBV5-1 and TRBJ1-5; D ambiguous. Trimming took 4 bases from V and 4 from J, leaving 9 bases between them. CDR1 is SGHRS, CDR2 YFSETQ, per germline. The CDR3 runs 13 residues. CDR3: CASSTTPNQPQHF. Written as DNA, the CDR3 is TGCGCCAGCAGCACGACCCCGAATCAGCCCCAGCATTTT. Filled out from reference TRBV5-1 and TRBJ1-5, the complete variable domain reads KAGVTQTPRYLIKTRGQQVTLSCSPISGHRSVSWYQQTPGQGLQFLFEYFSETQRNKGNFPGRFSGRQFSNSRSEMNVSTLELGDSALYLCASSTTPNQPQHFGDGTRLSIL.

This sequence joins TRBV3-1 (or the pseudogene TRBV3-2) and TRBJ2-3; D perhaps matches TRBD1 (6 bases). V was trimmed by 2 bases and J by 2 bases, leaving 11 bases between them. Germline V gene lookup returns CDR1 LGHDT and CDR2 YNNKEL (reference sequence). The CDR3 sequence is 15 residues long. CDR3 residues: CASSQNTGYTDTQYF. In DNA form, the CDR3 reads TGTGCCAGCAGCCAAAACACAGGGTACACAGATACGCAGTATTTT.

The chain uses TRBV12-3 or TRBV12-4 and TRBJ1-2; 10 bases agree with TRBD1. The CDR3 is made up of 13 amino acids. The ends lost 4 bases at V and 8 bases at J; junction bases unmatched: 4. This CDR3 is CASSSPGQGGYTF. The CDR3 nucleotides read TGTGCCAGCAGTTCACCGGGACAGGGGGGCTACACCTTC.

The genes are TRBV6-4 and TRBJ1-2; D is undetermined. The germline V gene encodes CDR1 MRHNA and CDR2 SNTAGT. Trimming took 3 bases from V and 4 from J, leaving 6 bases between them. The CDR3 sequence is 12 residues long. CDR3: CASSDSGYGYTF. In DNA form, the CDR3 reads TGTGCCAGCAGTGATTCGGGCTATGGCTACACCTTC.

The chain uses TRBV15 and TRBJ2-7, with D hard to call. This CDR3 is 13 amino acids long. Trimming left V 4 bases short and J 6 bases short, with 13 bases between. CDR1 is LNHNV, CDR2 YYDKDF, per germline (reference sequence). The CDR3 region is CATSIQALGEQYF. The CDR3, as DNA: TGTGCCACCAGCATTCAGGCCCTGGGCGAGCAGTACTTC. Full variable domain (missing parts from reference TRBV15 and TRBJ2-7): DAMVIQNPRYQVTQFGKPVTLSCSQTLNHNVMYWYQQKSSQAPKLLFHYYDKDFNNEADTPDNFQSRRPNTSFCFLDIRSPGLGDTAMYLCATSIQALGEQYFGPGTRLTVT.

The chain couples TRBV12-3 or TRBV12-4 to TRBJ1-2; D unclear. V lost 6 bases and J 4 bases, leaving 9 bases between the germline ends. This CDR3 region has 12 residues. The chain's CDR3 is CASSPGSYGYTF. The DNA of the CDR3 is TGTGCCAGCAGCCCGGGGTCCTATGGCTACACCTTC.

This chain connects TRBV9 to TRBJ2-2; D is possibly TRBD1 (6 bases). The V end lost 4 bases, the J end lost 7 bases, and 17 bases lay between the germline ends. Germline CDR1 SGDLS, CDR2 YYNGEE. CDR3 length: 15 amino acids. The CDR3: CASSQRTAMFGELFF. CDR3 in DNA: TGTGCCAGCAGCCAACGGACAGCCATGTTCGGGGAGCTGTTTTTT.